This TCR beta chain was profiled in a study of regulatory T cells in long-lasting Graves disease. Documented time point: newly diagnosed GD, antithyroid drugs for less than 3 months. Generation of the TCR library employed RNA extracted from PBMCs. Sequencing libraries for TCR beta were prepared with iRepertoire HTBI primers and Arm-PCR of CDR3 regions. As handled by the study authors: Identified across the samples were 62 TRBV segments and 14 TRBJ segments. One entry per CDR3 protein results from TCRdb running MiXCR on the multiplex PCR reads. TCRdb's processing, not the study's, gives the V and J calls here. The repertoire has around 500,000 distinct CDR3 sequences, less than 15% of them found once; the top ten carry roughly 10%. Regarding the study as a whole: Thyroid tissue was not sampled; only peripheral blood was. Owing to a sample size that was small, accuracy may have been reduced.

The CDR3 spans 16 residues. Unmatched junction bases numbered 11, after V lost 2 bases and J lost 9 bases. At least ten counts were recorded for this clonotype. Its matching antigen is unknown. These data were likewise used in another study, on T cells in Graves' hyperthyroidism and ophthalmopathy. That report notes: Stability of Graves' hyperthyroidism was defined as absent ophthalmopathy progression within 18 months.

The source material was peripheral blood mononuclear cells (PBMCs), sampled at new diagnosis, from a patient treated with antithyroid drugs. The source of this sequence is a man aged 25 to 40 with Graves disease. This chain links TRBV12-3 or TRBV12-4 with TRBJ2-1; 9 nucleotides agree with TRBD2. The CDR3 loop is CASSLIGSGRLGEQFF. The CDR3, as DNA: TGTGCCAGCAGTTTAATCGGTAGCGGGAGACTCGGTGAGCAGTTCTTC.